This record looks at one T cell receptor (beta chain) sequence and its context. This entry is derived from a study of shared clonotypes between healthy human individuals. Sequenced by immunoSEQ multiplex PCR; TCRdb stores in-frame clones only, minus some. The data show about 680,000 clones, around two thirds seen once. CDR1 and CDR2 from the germline V gene are SGHTA and FQGTGA. V shed 1 base, J shed 7 bases, and the junction held 12 bases outside the gene matches. The CDR3 has 16 residues. Sequenced material: memory CD4+ T cells sorted from blood. Subset reported: CD45RA-negative fraction. The V and J genes are TRBV7-3 and TRBJ2-7; TRBD2 matches 8 bases. This clonotype originated in a woman in her 30s in good health. Here the CDR3 DNA reads TGTGCCAGCAGCTTAAACCCAGCGGGAGCCTACGGGGAGCAGTACTTC. Its protein product is CASSLNPAGAYGEQYF.